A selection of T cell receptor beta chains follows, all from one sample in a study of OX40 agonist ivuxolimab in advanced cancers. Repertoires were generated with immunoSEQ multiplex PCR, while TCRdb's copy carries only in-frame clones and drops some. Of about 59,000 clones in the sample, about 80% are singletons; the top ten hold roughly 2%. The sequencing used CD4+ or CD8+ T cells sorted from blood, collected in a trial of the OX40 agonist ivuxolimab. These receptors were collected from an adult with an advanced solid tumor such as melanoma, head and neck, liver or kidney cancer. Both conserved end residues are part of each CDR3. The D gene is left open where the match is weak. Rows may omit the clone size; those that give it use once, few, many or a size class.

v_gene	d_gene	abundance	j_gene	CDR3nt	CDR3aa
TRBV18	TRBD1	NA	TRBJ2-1	TGTGCCAGCTCGCAACAGGGGGCGGGCTACAATGAGCAGTTCTTC	CASSQQGAGYNEQFF
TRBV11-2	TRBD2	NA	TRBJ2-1	TGTGCCAGCAGCTTTGGGACTAGCGGATACAATGAGCAGTTCTTC	CASSFGTSGYNEQFF
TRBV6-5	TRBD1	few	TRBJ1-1	TGTGCCAGCAGTTACCGACAGGGGGAAATTGAAGCTTTCTTT	CASSYRQGEIEAFF
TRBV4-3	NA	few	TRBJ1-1	TGCGCCAGCAGCTCCGTCCCGGGCACTGAAGCTTTCTTT	CASSSVPGTEAFF
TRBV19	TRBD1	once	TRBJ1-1	TGTGCCAGTAGTACCAGGGACAGGATTGCGACTGAAGCTTTCTTT	CASSTRDRIATEAFF
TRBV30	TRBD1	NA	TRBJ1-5	TGTGCCTGGGCCCAAGGGGCAGGGGGACGCAATCAGCCCCAGCATTTT	CAWAQGAGGRNQPQHF
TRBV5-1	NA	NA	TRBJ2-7	TGCGCCAGCAGCTTAGAGGCCTCGGAGGTAAACGAGCAGTACTTC	CASSLEASEVNEQYF
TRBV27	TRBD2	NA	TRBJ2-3	TGTGCCAGCAGTTTCGGACTAGGCAATACGCAGTATTTT	CASSFGLGNTQYF
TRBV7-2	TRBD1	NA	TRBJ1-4	TGTGCCAGCAGCCGCGACAGGGCAACTAATGAAAAACTGTTTTTT	CASSRDRATNEKLFF
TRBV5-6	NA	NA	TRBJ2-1	TGTGCCAGCAGCGAGAATTGGGGCCAGTATGAGCAGTTCTTC	CASSENWGQYEQFF
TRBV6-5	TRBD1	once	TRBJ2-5	TGTGCCAGCAGTTTCGACAGGGTGGAGACCCAGTACTTC	CASSFDRVETQYF
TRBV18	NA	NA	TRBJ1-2	TGTGCCAGCTCACCCCCATCTACCTATGGCTACACCTTC	CASSPPSTYGYTF
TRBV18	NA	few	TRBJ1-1	TGTGCCAGCTCTAGTCAGACACCACCAACATGGGAAGCTTTCTTT	CASSSQTPPTWEAFF
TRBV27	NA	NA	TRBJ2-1	TGTGCCAGCAGGACGCTCGGTAGCGGAGGCGGTTGGTTCTTC	CASRTLGSGGGWFF
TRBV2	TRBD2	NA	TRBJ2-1	TGTGCCAGCAGGACTAGCGGGAGCGAGCAGTTCTTC	CASRTSGSEQFF
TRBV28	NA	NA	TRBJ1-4	TGTGCCAGCAGGAGTAGTGGTAATGAAAAACTGTTTTTT	CASRSSGNEKLFF
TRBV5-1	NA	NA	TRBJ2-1	TGCGCCAGCAGCTCGTACCTGTTAGGGGCGCATGATGAGCAGTTCTTC	CASSSYLLGAHDEQFF
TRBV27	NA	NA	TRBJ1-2	TGTGCCAGCAGTTTACAAGGGAGCCATGGCTACACCTTC	CASSLQGSHGYTF
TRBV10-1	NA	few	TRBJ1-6	TGCGCCAGCAGTAGGGTTGATAATTCACCCCTCCACTTT	CASSRVDNSPLHF
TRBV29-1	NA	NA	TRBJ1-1	TGCAGCGCTCGTAAGGGGGTGGGCACTGAAGCTTTCTTT	CSARKGVGTEAFF
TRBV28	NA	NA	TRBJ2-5	TGTGCCAGCAGTCCATACCCCGAGGGGGGCGAGACCCAGTACTTC	CASSPYPEGGETQYF
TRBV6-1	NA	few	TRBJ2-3	TGTGCCAGCAGGTGGGGCGGCACAGATACGCAGTATTTT	CASRWGGTDTQYF
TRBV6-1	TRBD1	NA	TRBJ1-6	TGTGCCAGCAGTGAATTGGCAGGGGGGAATTCACCCCTCCACTTT	CASSELAGGNSPLHF
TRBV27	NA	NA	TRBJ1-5	TGTGCCAGCAGTTTAAACCGGGTCCAGCCCCAGCATTTT	CASSLNRVQPQHF
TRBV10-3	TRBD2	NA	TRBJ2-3	TGTGCCATCAGTCACCCCGGGACTAGCGGGGACAGGGGAGATACGCAGTATTTT	CAISHPGTSGDRGDTQYF
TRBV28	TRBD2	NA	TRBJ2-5	TGTGCCAGCAGCCAATGGGGCGGGGGGGCCGGAGAGACCCAGTACTTC	CASSQWGGGAGETQYF
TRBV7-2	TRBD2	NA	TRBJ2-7	TGTGCCAGTGGGGGGGAGGCCCACGAGCAGTACTTC	CASGGEAHEQYF
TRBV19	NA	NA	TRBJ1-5	TGTGCCAGTAGTATGGACAGATTAACGCCCCAGCATTTT	CASSMDRLTPQHF
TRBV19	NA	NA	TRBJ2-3	TGTGCCAGTAGCCCCTCGGGGCAGCCCACAGATACGCAGTATTTT	CASSPSGQPTDTQYF
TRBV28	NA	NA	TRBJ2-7	TGTGCCAGCCGCATTTCCGGGACCTACGAGCAGTACTTC	CASRISGTYEQYF
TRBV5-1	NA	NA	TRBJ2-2	TGCGCCAGCAGCCCCGGTGACGGGGAGCTGTTTTTT	CASSPGDGELFF
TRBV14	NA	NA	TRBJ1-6	TGTGCCAGCAGCGAGGGACCGGGTAGGCATTCACCCCTCCACTTT	CASSEGPGRHSPLHF
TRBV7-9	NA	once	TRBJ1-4	TGTGCCAGCAGCCCCCTTGTCAGTAATGAAAAACTGTTTTTT	CASSPLVSNEKLFF
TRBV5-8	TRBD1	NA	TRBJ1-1	TGTGCCAGCAGCCCGCGGACAGGGGTGAACACTGAAGCTTTCTTT	CASSPRTGVNTEAFF
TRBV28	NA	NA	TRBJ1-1	TGTGCCAGCAGTTTGGCTAGCCGAGAAGAAGCTTTCTTT	CASSLASREEAFF
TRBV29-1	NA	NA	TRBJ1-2	TGCAGCGTCAGGACCGGTGATTGGGGCTACACCTTC	CSVRTGDWGYTF
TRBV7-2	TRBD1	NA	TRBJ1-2	TGTGCCAGCAGCTTAGTGGAGGACAGGGTGCCGAGGGGCTACACCTTC	CASSLVEDRVPRGYTF
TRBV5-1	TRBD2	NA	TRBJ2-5	TGCGCCAGCAGCTTGTCAGCGGGAGTTGAGACCCAGTACTTC	CASSLSAGVETQYF
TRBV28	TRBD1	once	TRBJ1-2	TGTGCCATTACCGGACAGGGGGAAAATGGCTACACCTTC	CAITGQGENGYTF